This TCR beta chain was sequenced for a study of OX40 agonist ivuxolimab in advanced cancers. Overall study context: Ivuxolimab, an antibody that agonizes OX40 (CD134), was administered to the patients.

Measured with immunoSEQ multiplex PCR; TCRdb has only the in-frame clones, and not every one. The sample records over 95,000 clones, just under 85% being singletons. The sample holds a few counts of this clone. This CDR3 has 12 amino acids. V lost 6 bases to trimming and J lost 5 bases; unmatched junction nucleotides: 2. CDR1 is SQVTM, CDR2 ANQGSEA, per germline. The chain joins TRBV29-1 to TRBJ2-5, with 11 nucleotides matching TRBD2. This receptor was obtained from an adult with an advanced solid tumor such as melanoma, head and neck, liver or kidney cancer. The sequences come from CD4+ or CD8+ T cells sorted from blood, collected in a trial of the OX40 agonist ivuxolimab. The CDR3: CSVPSGRETQYF. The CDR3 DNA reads TGCAGCGTCCCTAGCGGGAGGGAGACCCAGTACTTC. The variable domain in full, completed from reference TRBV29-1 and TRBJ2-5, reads SAVISQKPSRDICQRGTSLTIQCQVDSQVTMMFWYRQQPGQSLTLIATANQGSEATYESGFVIDKFPISRPNLTFSTLTVSNMSPEDSSIYLCSVPSGRETQYFGPGTRLLVL.